Below, 29 T cell receptor beta chains from the same sample are listed, as sequenced in a study of CD8+ T cells in alopecia areata. Once RNA had been extracted, it was reverse transcribed into cDNA to act as the sequencing template. The table came from immunoSEQ multiplex PCR; TCRdb's copy has only in-frame clones and leaves some out. The sample has roughly 210,000 clones, about 40% seen once; the top ten hold about 2.6%. Treatment: oral pan-JAK inhibitor, 5-10 mg twice daily. Sequencing was performed on CD4+ T cells sorted from blood, taken around week 37, from a patient treated with tofacitinib. These receptors all come from a human donor with alopecia areata.

This chain uses TRBV5-1 with TRBJ2-7; D is tentatively TRBD1 or TRBD2 (5 bases each). Trimming stripped 4 bases from V and 5 bases from J, with 22 bases between. Germline values: CDR1 SGHRS, CDR2 YFSETQ. The CDR3 is 16 residues long. The CDR3 region is CASSRTRSPGPNEQYF. The CDR3 DNA reads as TGCGCCAGCAGCCGAACCCGCTCACCGGGACCGAACGAGCAGTACTTC.

Points on this clone: This sample also contains other DNA sequences that code for the same CDR3. CDR3 bases: TGCAGCGTGGGCGATGAGCAGTTCTTC. Translation: CSVGDEQFF. This rearrangement joins TRBV29-1 to TRBJ2-1; no reliable D call. The V and J ends lost 6 bases and 8 bases respectively, with 5 bases between them. The CDR3 is made up of 9 amino acids. Germline CDR1 reads SQVTM; CDR2 reads ANQGSEA.

Ten or more counts support this clone. At the DNA level, this CDR3 is encoded by other sequences in the same sample as well. The gene calls are TRBV14 and TRBJ2-3; 8 bases align to TRBD1. This CDR3 spans 16 amino acids. Trimming removed 2 bases from V and 0 bases from J; junction bases left unmatched: 4. Germline lookup yields CDR1 SGHDN and CDR2 FVKESK. CDR3 in amino acids: CASSQNTGGSTDTQYF. CDR3 nucleotides: TGTGCCAGCAGCCAAAACACAGGGGGAAGCACAGATACGCAGTATTTT.

The chain couples TRBV29-1 to TRBJ1-2; D is possibly TRBD1 (6 bases). The germline V gene encodes CDR1 SQVTM and CDR2 ANQGSEA. V lost 7 bases, J lost 0 bases, and 12 bases lay in between. This CDR3 comprises 13 residues. CDR3 region: CSAADSTNYGYTF. The CDR3, as DNA: TGCAGCGCAGCGGACAGTACTAACTATGGCTACACCTTC.

The chain joins TRBV30 to TRBJ1-5, with D possibly matching TRBD1 (5 bases). Germline CDR1 is GTSNPN and CDR2 is SVGIG (reference sequence). This CDR3 spans 16 amino acids. V was clipped by 3 bases and J by 0 bases, with 15 bases between them. The CDR3: CAWRPGGESSNQPQHF. The CDR3 DNA sequence: TGTGCCTGGAGGCCTGGGGGGGAGAGTAGCAATCAGCCCCAGCATTTT.

In this sample, this clone turned up a few times. The chain has TRBV21-1 and TRBJ2-4; the table assigns TRBD2, which was not confirmed against the DNA. TRBV21-1 is a documented pseudogene. CDR3 length equals 14 residues. The CDR3 bases are TGTGCCAGCGCTTTAATCTTTGGGGAGAACATTCAGTACTTC. The encoded protein is CASALIFGENIQYF.

This clone was detected only a few times. The chain uses TRBV5-6 and TRBJ2-7; TRBD1 matches 8 bases. J was trimmed by 3 bases and V by 4 bases; bases with no gene match: 9. Germline loops: CDR1 SGHDT, CDR2 YYEEEE. The CDR3 runs to 15 residues. CDR3 DNA sequence: TGTGCCAGCAGCGACGACAGGGGATCTGGCTACGAGCAGTACTTC. It encodes CASSDDRGSGYEQYF.

The chain couples TRBV4-1 to TRBJ2-3; 10 bases are shared with TRBD1. Looked up from germline, CDR1 is MGHRA and CDR2 is YSYEKL. V trimming: 4 bases; J trimming: 5 bases; junction bases outside the gene matches: 9. This CDR3 contains 16 residues. The CDR3 nucleotides are TGCGCCAGCAGCCTTGTACCGGGACAGGGGTTAGATACGCAGTATTTT. This gives the protein CASSLVPGQGLDTQYF.

This clone was picked up a small number of times. The rearrangement joins TRBV28 to TRBJ1-5; no definite D call. V was shortened by 6 bases and J by 3 bases, with 6 bases between the two germline ends. CDR1 MDHEN and CDR2 SYDVKM come from the germline V gene. This CDR3 is built from 12 residues. The CDR3 bases are TGTGCCAGCAGGGGTCTCAATCAGCCCCAGCATTTT. This translates into CASRGLNQPQHF.

This clone came up a few times. The gene calls are TRBV29-1 and TRBJ1-1; no firm D call. Germline V gene data show CDR1 as SQVTM and CDR2 as ANQGSEA. Trimming removed 4 bases at V and 1 base at J, with 13 bases between. The CDR3 totals 14 residues. CDR3 DNA: TGCAGCGTTGTAGAGCAGGCCCAGAACACTGAAGCTTTCTTT. Translated: CSVVEQAQNTEAFF.

A remark on this clone: Different DNA sequences within this sample yield the same CDR3. The J gene is TRBJ2-5, the V gene TRBV30; D remains unclear. The CDR3 consists of 11 residues. V lost 2 bases to trimming and J lost 4 bases, with 5 bases between them. Germline V gene data show CDR1 as GTSNPN and CDR2 as SVGIG (reference sequence). CDR3 in amino acids: CAWSSRETQYF. In nucleotides, the CDR3 is TGTGCCTGGAGTTCCCGAGAGACCCAGTACTTC.

This clone was found once. The V gene is TRBV5-6, the J gene TRBJ2-3, with D possibly matching TRBD2 (5 bases). The CDR3 length is 14 residues. Germline V gene sequence: CDR1 SGHDT, CDR2 YYEEEE. Trimming pared 4 bases from V and 1 base from J, leaving 10 bases between. CDR3 region: CASSLAGGTDTQYF. Here the CDR3 DNA reads TGTGCCAGCAGCCTGGCGGGTGGCACAGATACGCAGTATTTT.

CDR3 sequence (DNA): TGTGCCAGCAGTTTGGGGTCCGGCGAGCAGTACTTC. Amino acids: CASSLGSGEQYF. The chain combines TRBV28 with TRBJ2-7; D is unresolved. CDR3 length equals 12 residues. The germline V and J ends were trimmed by 3 bases and 6 bases, with 9 bases remaining between them. The germline gives CDR1 MDHEN, CDR2 SYDVKM.

This clone occurred a few times. The chain recombines TRBV15 with TRBJ1-2; TRBD1 is a possible D gene (6 bases). V shed 5 bases and J shed 3 bases, with 10 bases lying between them. The germline V gene has CDR1 LNHNV and CDR2 YYDKDF (reference sequence). The CDR3 loop spans 13 amino acids. This chain's CDR3 is CATSPDRHYGYTF. The CDR3 DNA is TGTGCCACCAGCCCCGACAGGCACTATGGCTACACCTTC.

The chain has TRBV30 and TRBJ2-7; D is possibly TRBD2 (6 bases). Trimming shortened V by 3 bases and J by 3 bases, and 15 bases separated the two germline ends. Per the germline V gene, CDR1 is GTSNPN and CDR2 is SVGIG (reference sequence). There are 14 residues in the CDR3. CDR3 loop: CAWREGTGFYEQYF. CDR3 sequence (DNA): TGTGCCTGGAGGGAGGGGACCGGATTCTACGAGCAGTACTTC.

This clone has just a few counts. At one of its ends the junction is not consistent with the germline gene, which may arise from a read error. Other DNA sequences of this sample code for an identical CDR3. The V call is TRBV29-1, the J call TRBJ2-5, with 9 bases that match TRBD1. This CDR3 is 13 amino acids long. Germline CDR1 and CDR2: SQVTM and ANQGSEA. The CDR3 spells CSVEGQGQETQYF. CDR3 DNA: TGCAGCGTGGAAGGACAGGGGCAAGAGACCCAGTACTTC.

This clone was found a few times. The rearrangement uses TRBV30 and TRBJ2-3; 10 nucleotides match TRBD1. The CDR3 spans 17 residues. Germline V gives CDR1 GTSNPN, CDR2 SVGIG (reference sequence). Unmatched junction bases numbered 15, after V lost 5 bases and J lost 4 bases. CDR3 sequence: CAWELYSGTGASDTQYF. Here the CDR3 DNA reads TGTGCCTGGGAACTCTACTCCGGGACAGGGGCGTCAGATACGCAGTATTTT.

This clone turned up a few times. The genes are TRBV28 and TRBJ2-3; 7 bases are a match to TRBD1. After removal of 6 bases from V and 1 base from J, the junction contained 1 base not matched to a gene. CDR3 length: 13 residues. CDR1 and CDR2 (germline): MDHEN, SYDVKM. For the CDR3, the DNA is TGTGCCAGCAGAGGGACAGGCACAGATACGCAGTATTTT. Amino acids: CASRGTGTDTQYF.

The chain couples TRBV27 to TRBJ2-2; the D gene is possibly TRBD2 (5 bases). The germline V gene encodes CDR1 MNHEY and CDR2 SMNVEV (reference sequence). The CDR3 loop spans 14 amino acids. V was trimmed by 5 bases and J by 5 bases, leaving 12 bases between them. The CDR3 protein is CASSRSRVTGELFF. CDR3 DNA: TGTGCCAGCAGTCGATCGCGGGTAACCGGGGAGCTGTTTTTT.

The chain links TRBV30 to TRBJ2-5; D is perhaps TRBD2 (6 bases). Germline V lookup: CDR1 GTSNPN, CDR2 SVGIG (reference sequence). The CDR3 covers 13 residues. Trimming removed 5 bases at V and 5 bases at J, with 15 bases between. The CDR3 nucleotides are TGTGCCTGGGCTGAAGACAGCGGGGAGACCCAGTACTTC. This encodes CAWAEDSGETQYF.

This chain links TRBV7-9 with TRBJ2-4; no clear D gene. The V and J ends lost 2 bases and 5 bases respectively, with 7 bases between them. CDR3 length: 13 residues. Germline V gives CDR1 SEHNR, CDR2 FQNEAQ (reference sequence). In DNA, the CDR3 is TGTGCCAGCAGCTTATTAGGCCAAAACATTCAGTACTTC. Translating gives CASSLLGQNIQYF.

V usage is TRBV5-1 and J usage is TRBJ2-3; 14 bases line up with TRBD2. This CDR3 comprises 17 residues. Per the germline V gene, CDR1 is SGHRS and CDR2 is YFSETQ. Trimming cost V 7 bases and J 5 bases; bases outside gene matches: 12. This chain's CDR3 is CASAISTSGRARDTQYF. The CDR3 bases are TGCGCCAGCGCCATCTCGACTAGCGGGAGGGCAAGAGATACGCAGTATTTT.

This clone has a handful of counts. The chain couples TRBV28 to TRBJ1-1; D is uncertain. Trimming shortened V by 3 bases and J by 0 bases, and 8 bases separated the two germline ends. Germline assignment: CDR1 MDHEN and CDR2 SYDVKM. CDR3 length equals 14 residues. The CDR3 region has the DNA TGTGCCAGCAGTTTGGAACAGCTGAACACTGAAGCTTTCTTT. The encoded protein is CASSLEQLNTEAFF.

The DNA of the CDR3 is TGTGCCAGCAGGGCGCGGGGTCCAGATACGCAGTATTTT. Translated, it gives CASRARGPDTQYF. The V gene is TRBV6-1, the J gene TRBJ2-3; D might be TRBD2 (6 bases). The CDR3 is 13 residues long. V was cut by 6 bases and J by 4 bases, with 11 bases left in between. Germline V CDR1 and CDR2: MNHNS, SASEGT.

This clone was seen a few times. The rearrangement joins TRBV9 to TRBJ2-3; no reliable D call. Germline CDR1 is SGDLS and CDR2 is YYNGEE. The CDR3 has 14 residues. V lost 0 bases to trimming and J lost 3 bases, with 8 bases between them. The CDR3 DNA reads as TGTGCCAGCAGCGTAGGGTCACCTACAGATACGCAGTATTTT. Its protein product is CASSVGSPTDTQYF.

As to this clone: A read error may explain this, as a much larger clone is one base away. The genes are TRBV11-2 and TRBJ2-5; D is unresolved. V dropped 3 bases and J dropped 2 bases, with 4 bases sitting between them. The germline CDR1 and CDR2 sequences are SGHAT and FQNNGV. The CDR3 length is 12 residues. The CDR3 DNA reads as TGTGCCAGCAGCTTTGGACAAGAGACCCAGTACTTC. Amino acid sequence: CASSFGQETQYF.

This clone was seen more than once but under ten times. The chain links TRBV9 to TRBJ1-2; D is possibly TRBD1 (5 bases). Germline CDR1 is SGDLS and CDR2 is YYNGEE. This CDR3 spans 16 amino acids. V was clipped by 7 bases and J by 4 bases, with 23 bases between them. The CDR3 DNA is TGTGCCAGCGGACAAAGTCGGAAAGGTTCAGTCTATGGCTACACCTTC. This translates into CASGQSRKGSVYGYTF.

The CDR3 is CASVRERMNTEAFF. In DNA form, the CDR3 reads TGTGCCAGCGTCCGGGAACGGATGAACACTGAAGCTTTCTTT. The chain couples TRBV2 to TRBJ1-1; D not certain. Trimming removed 8 bases from V and 0 bases from J, with 13 bases in between. This CDR3 has 14 amino acids. Germline V gene lookup returns CDR1 SNHLY and CDR2 FYNNEI.

J is TRBJ2-7 and V is TRBV5-4, with unresolved D. From germline, CDR1 is SGHNT and CDR2 YYREEE (reference sequence). The V end lost 2 bases, the J end lost 2 bases, and 5 bases lay between the germline ends. The CDR3 contains 12 residues. CDR3 bases: TGTGCCAGCAGCTTCGGCACCTACGAGCAGTACTTC. Translation: CASSFGTYEQYF.